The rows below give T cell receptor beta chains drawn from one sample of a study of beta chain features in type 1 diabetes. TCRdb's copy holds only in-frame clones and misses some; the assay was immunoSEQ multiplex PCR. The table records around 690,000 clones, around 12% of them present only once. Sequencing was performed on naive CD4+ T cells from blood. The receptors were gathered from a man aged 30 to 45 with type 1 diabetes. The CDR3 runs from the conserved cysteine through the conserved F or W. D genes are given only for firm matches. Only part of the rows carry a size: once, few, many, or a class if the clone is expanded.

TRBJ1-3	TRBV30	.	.	TGTGCCTGGAGAGGGAATTTAGGCTCTGGAAACACCATATATTTT	CAWRGNLGSGNTIYF
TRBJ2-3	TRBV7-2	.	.	TGTGCCAGCAGCTTTGGGGGCACTAGCACAGATACGCAGTATTTT	CASSFGGTSTDTQYF
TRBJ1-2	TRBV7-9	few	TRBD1	TGTGCCAGCAGCCCTATGACAGGGGGATCAAACTATGGCTACACCTTC	CASSPMTGGSNYGYTF
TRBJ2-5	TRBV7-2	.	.	TGTGCCAGCAGCCCGCTTGGGGAGACCCAGTACTTC	CASSPLGETQYF
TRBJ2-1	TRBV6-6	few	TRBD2	TGTGCCAGCAGCACAGTAGCGGGGGAGTACAATGAGCAGTTCTTC	CASSTVAGEYNEQFF
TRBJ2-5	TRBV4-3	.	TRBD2	TGCGCCAGCAGCCAAGGAAGGACTAGCGGGGGACAAGAGACCCAGTACTTC	CASSQGRTSGGQETQYF
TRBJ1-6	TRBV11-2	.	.	TGTGCCAGCAGCCCTGGAACAGGGTCCTATAATTCACCCCTCCACTTT	CASSPGTGSYNSPLHF
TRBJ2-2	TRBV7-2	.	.	TGTGCCAGCACGGGGGCGCGAATCACCGGGGAGCTGTTTTTT	CASTGARITGELFF
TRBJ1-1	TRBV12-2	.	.	TGTGCAAGTCGCCCCGAGGTAAGAAGTTTTAGGCTCAACACTGAAGCTTTCTTT	CASRPEVRSFRLNTEAFF
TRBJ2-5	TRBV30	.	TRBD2	TGTGCCTGGAGTGACGGGAGGGAGACCCAGTACTTC	CAWSDGRETQYF
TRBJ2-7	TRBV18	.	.	TGTGCCAGCTCACGCGCCGTCTACGAGCAGTACTTC	CASSRAVYEQYF
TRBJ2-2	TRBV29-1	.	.	TGCAGCGTTGAGAGTCAGGGGTACACCGGGGAGCTGTTTTTT	CSVESQGYTGELFF
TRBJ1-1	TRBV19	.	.	TGTGCCAGTAGTTGGAAGTCCTACACTGAAGCTTTCTTT	CASSWKSYTEAFF
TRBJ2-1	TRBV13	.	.	TGTGCCAGCAGCCGTAAGGGGCAGCCCTACAATGAGCAGTTCTTC	CASSRKGQPYNEQFF
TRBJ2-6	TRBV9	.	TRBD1	TGTGCCAGCAGCTTCGGGACAGTCCGCTCTGGGGCCAACGTCCTGACTTTC	CASSFGTVRSGANVLTF
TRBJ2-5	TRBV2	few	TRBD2	TGTGCCAGCAGTGATCGCGGGGGAGGAGAGACCCAGTACTTC	CASSDRGGGETQYF
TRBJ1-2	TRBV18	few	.	TGTGCCAGCTCACCGGACGGAGTCTATGGCTACACCTTC	CASSPDGVYGYTF
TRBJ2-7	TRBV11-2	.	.	TGTGCCAGCAGCTTAGCCACATGGGGGAACGAGCAGTACTTC	CASSLATWGNEQYF
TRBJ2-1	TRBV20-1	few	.	TGCAGTGCTGGGGACTACAATGAGCAGTTCTTC	CSAGDYNEQFF
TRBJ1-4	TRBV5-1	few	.	TGCGCCAGCAGCTTGAATGAAAAACTGTTTTTT	CASSLNEKLFF
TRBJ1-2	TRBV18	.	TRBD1	TGTGCCAGCTCACCATATACAGGGGCGCGAGGTGACTACACCTTC	CASSPYTGARGDYTF
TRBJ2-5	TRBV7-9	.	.	TGTGCCAGCAGCCCCCAGAACGTTCAGGGACGGAACTTC	CASSPQNVQGRNF
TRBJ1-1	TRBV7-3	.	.	TGTGCCAGCAGCTTAACTAAGAACACTGAAGCTTTCTTT	CASSLTKNTEAFF
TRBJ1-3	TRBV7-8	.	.	TGTGCCAGCAGCTTAGGGCAGGGTACAGGAAACACCATATATTTT	CASSLGQGTGNTIYF
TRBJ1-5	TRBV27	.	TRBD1	TGTGCCAGCAGTGACCTCCGGGACAGATATAGCAATCAGCCCCAGCATTTT	CASSDLRDRYSNQPQHF
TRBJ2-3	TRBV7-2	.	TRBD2	TGTGCCAGCAGCTTGGCACTAGCGGGGGACACAGATACGCAGTATTTT	CASSLALAGDTDTQYF
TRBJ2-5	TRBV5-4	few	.	TGTGCCAGCAGCTTGGTAGACAGCTACCAAGAGACCCAGTACTTC	CASSLVDSYQETQYF
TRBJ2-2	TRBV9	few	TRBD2	TGTGCCAGCAGCTCCGGCTGGGGAGGGGATCGGGAGCTGTTTTTT	CASSSGWGGDRELFF
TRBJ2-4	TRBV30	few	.	TGTGCCTGGAGTGGGGGAGGAGACAAGATTCAGTACTTC	CAWSGGGDKIQYF
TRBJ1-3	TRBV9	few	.	TGTGCCAGCAGACCCACCTCCGGAAACACCATATATTTT	CASRPTSGNTIYF
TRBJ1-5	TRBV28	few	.	TGTGCCAGCAGTTTAGCCACCCATAGCAATCAGCCCCAGCATTTT	CASSLATHSNQPQHF
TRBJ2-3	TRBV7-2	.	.	TGTGCCAGCAGCTTAAATGTCAGGGAATCCGATACGCAGTATTTT	CASSLNVRESDTQYF